Presented here are 2 T cell receptor beta chains from one specimen sequenced in a study of CD8 T cells in ankylosing spondylitis. TCRdb re-derived calls from the 5' RACE reads in MiXCR, one entry per CDR3 protein. This sample has approximately 240,000 distinct CDR3 sequences; roughly a quarter occur once, and the top ten carry 0.61%. Material for sequencing was blood, either unsorted or a sorted T cell fraction (not recorded which). The source of these receptors is a male donor with ankylosing spondylitis or in good health (not recorded which).

This clonotype was detected many times. The chain links TRBV21-1 to TRBJ1-1; the table's D call TRBD1 went unverified against the DNA. TRBV21-1 is recorded as a pseudogene. The CDR3 spans 15 residues. The CDR3 is CASSKEVGECTEAFF. The CDR3 DNA reads as TGTGCCAGCAGCAAAGAGGTAGGGGAATGCACTGAAGCTTTCTTT.

The V call is TRBV12-3 or TRBV12-4, the J call TRBJ2-7, with TRBD1 matching 8 bases. The CDR3 loop spans 13 amino acids. Losses at the gene ends were 6 bases for V and 6 bases for J; bases not matched to a gene: 7. The CDR3 protein is CASRRGQGGEQYF. The CDR3 bases are TGTGCCAGCAGACGCGGACAGGGCGGCGAGCAGTACTTC.